The sample holds one count of the clone carrying this T cell receptor (beta chain). Its antigen is not identified. This may arise from a read error, as a much more abundant clone is one base away. The data originate from a study of T cells in Graves' hyperthyroidism and ophthalmopathy. After removal of 6 bases from V and 3 bases from J, the junction contained 10 bases not matched to a gene. In germline, CDR1 is SGHVT, CDR2 SQSDAQ. The CDR3 extends over 18 amino acids. Template material for amplifying TCR beta CDR3 regions consisted of RNA transcripts. The HTBI set primed first-round TCR CDR3 RT-PCR. TCRdb processed the multiplex PCR reads anew with MiXCR; each CDR3 protein has one entry. The repertoire has 500,000 to 600,000 distinct CDR3 sequences, roughly 46% of them found once; the top ten carry roughly 20%. Broader study findings: Most thyroid clonotypes that were expanded above 0.001 also turned up in blood. Ophthalmopathy and stable hyperthyroidism were told apart by a 13 V-J model.

The study excluded patients with uncontrolled infection, other autoimmune disease, pregnancy or lactation. Diagnoses were established using clinical symptoms, serum thyroxine and TRAb, thyroid ultrasound and orbital computed tomography. Input material: peripheral blood or thyroid tissue (not recorded which). V usage is TRBV7-4 and J usage is TRBJ2-2, with 13 nucleotides matching TRBD2. This receptor was identified in an adult woman with Graves' disease, either hyperthyroidism or ophthalmopathy (not recorded which). The CDR3 protein is CASSLRTSGSRDTGELFF. The CDR3 bases are TGTGCCAGCAGTCTGAGGACTAGCGGGAGCCGGGACACCGGGGAGCTGTTTTTT.